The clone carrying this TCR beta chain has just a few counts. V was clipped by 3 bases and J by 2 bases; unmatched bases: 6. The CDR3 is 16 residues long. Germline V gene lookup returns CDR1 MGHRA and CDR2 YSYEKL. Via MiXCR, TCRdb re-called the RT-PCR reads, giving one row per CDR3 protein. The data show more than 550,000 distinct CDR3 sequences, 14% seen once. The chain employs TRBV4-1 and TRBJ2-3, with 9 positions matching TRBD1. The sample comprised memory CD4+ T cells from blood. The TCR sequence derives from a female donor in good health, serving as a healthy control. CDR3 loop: CASSQGQGLFTDTQYF. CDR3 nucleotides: TGCGCCAGCAGCCAGGGACAGGGACTCTTCACAGATACGCAGTATTTT.